This record concerns one TCR beta chain sequence. Generated by immunoSEQ multiplex PCR, the TCRdb table keeps only in-frame clones and is missing some. The sample holds about 60,000 clones, about 90% seen once. The entry originates in a study of OX40 agonist ivuxolimab in advanced cancers. Study-level background: Ivuxolimab, an antibody that agonizes OX40 (CD134), was administered to the patients.

J gave up 2 bases and V 2 bases, and 1 base lay outside the gene matches. The CDR3 runs to 15 residues. Germline assignment: CDR1 SGHRS and CDR2 YFSETQ. Material: CD4+ or CD8+ T cells sorted from blood, obtained in a trial of the OX40 agonist ivuxolimab. The V call is TRBV5-1, the J call TRBJ2-1; 10 nucleotides match TRBD2. The sequence was collected from an adult with an advanced solid tumor such as melanoma, head and neck, liver or kidney cancer. The CDR3 bases are TGCGCCAGCAGCTTCCTAGCGGGGGCCTACAATGAGCAGTTCTTC. Residues: CASSFLAGAYNEQFF.